The subject of this entry is one T cell receptor beta chain. What it recognizes is unknown. The data were taken from a study of cytomegalovirus exposure and HLA in healthy donors. Study results and limitations: At a 0.05 false discovery rate, a later analysis found 18,000 or so TCR beta sequences to be associated with HLA alleles. Rarity characterized most TCR sequences, yet some public TCRs appeared in many donors. The classifier reportedly diagnosed cytomegalovirus status with high specificity and sensitivity.

The study ran its PCR with 60 Vbeta and 13 Jbeta primers. Repertoires were generated with immunoSEQ multiplex PCR, while TCRdb's copy carries only in-frame clones and drops some. The data hold approximately 140,000 clones, with about three quarters observed a single time. Sample: PBMCs. The clonotype was recovered from a woman aged 40 to 50 in good health and CMV-seronegative.

The CDR3 sequence: CASSPNRENTEAFF. In DNA form, the CDR3 reads TGTGCCAGCTCACCAAACAGAGAGAACACTGAAGCTTTCTTT. J is TRBJ1-1 and V is TRBV18; D is ambiguous. Between the trimmed V and J ends, which lost 2 bases and 1 base, there was a span of 8 bases. Germline CDR1 and CDR2: KGHSH and LQKENI. The CDR3 is made up of 14 amino acids.